The text below deals with one T cell receptor (beta chain). Specified time point: newly diagnosed GD, antithyroid drugs for less than 3 months. From RNA extracted from PBMCs, the TCR library was made. For TCR beta, libraries came from iRepertoire HTBI primers and Arm-PCR of CDR3 regions. TCRdb recomputed calls from the multiplex PCR reads with MiXCR, one row per CDR3 protein. This table has hundreds of thousands of distinct CDR3 sequences, 15% appearing once. The data were obtained in a study of regulatory T cells in long-lasting Graves disease. The CDR3 is made up of 12 amino acids. Trimming pared 2 bases from V and 8 bases from J, leaving 7 bases between.

J is TRBJ1-3 and V is TRBV12-3 or TRBV12-4; D is unclear. Source: peripheral blood mononuclear cells (PBMCs), taken at new diagnosis, from a patient treated with antithyroid drugs. This clonotype was sampled from a female donor with Graves disease. The CDR3 sequence is CASSLIVDTIYF. The DNA of the CDR3 is TGTGCCAGCAGTTTAATAGTCGACACCATATATTTT.